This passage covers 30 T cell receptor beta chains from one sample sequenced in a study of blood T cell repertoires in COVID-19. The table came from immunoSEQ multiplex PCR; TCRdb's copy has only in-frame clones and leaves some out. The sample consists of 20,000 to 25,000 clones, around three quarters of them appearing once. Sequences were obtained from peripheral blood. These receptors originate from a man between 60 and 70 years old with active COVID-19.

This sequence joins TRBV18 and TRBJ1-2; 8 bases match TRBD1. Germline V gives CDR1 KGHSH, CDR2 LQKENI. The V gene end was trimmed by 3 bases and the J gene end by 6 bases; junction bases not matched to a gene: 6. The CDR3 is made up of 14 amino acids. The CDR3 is CASSPETGVNGYTF. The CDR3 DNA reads TGTGCCAGCTCACCCGAGACAGGGGTTAATGGCTACACCTTC.

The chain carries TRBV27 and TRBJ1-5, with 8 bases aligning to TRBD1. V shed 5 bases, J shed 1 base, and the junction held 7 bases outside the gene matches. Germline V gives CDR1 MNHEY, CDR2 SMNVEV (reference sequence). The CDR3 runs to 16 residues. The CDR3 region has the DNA TGTGCCAGCAGTGCCCATCAGGGGGCGAGCAATCAGCCCCAGCATTTT. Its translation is CASSAHQGASNQPQHF.

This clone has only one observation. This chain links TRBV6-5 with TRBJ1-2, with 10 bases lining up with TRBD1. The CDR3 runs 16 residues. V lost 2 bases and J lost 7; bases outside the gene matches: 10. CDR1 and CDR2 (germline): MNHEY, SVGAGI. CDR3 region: CASSYLRGQGSAGYTF. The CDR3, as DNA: TGTGCCAGCAGTTACCTTCGGGGACAGGGGTCTGCTGGCTACACCTTC.

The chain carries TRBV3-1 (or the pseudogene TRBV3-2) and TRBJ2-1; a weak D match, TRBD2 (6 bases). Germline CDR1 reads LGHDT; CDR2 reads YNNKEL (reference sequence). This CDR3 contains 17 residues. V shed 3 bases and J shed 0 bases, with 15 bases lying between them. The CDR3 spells CASSHPGRGSSYNEQFF. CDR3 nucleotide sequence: TGTGCCAGCAGCCACCCTGGGCGGGGAAGCTCCTACAATGAGCAGTTCTTC.

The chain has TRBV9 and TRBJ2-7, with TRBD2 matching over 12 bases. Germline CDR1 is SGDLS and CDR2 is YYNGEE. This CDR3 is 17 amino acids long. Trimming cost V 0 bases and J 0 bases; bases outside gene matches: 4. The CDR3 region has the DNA TGTGCCAGCAGCGTAGGACTAGCGGGAGCGTACTCCTACGAGCAGTACTTC. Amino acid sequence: CASSVGLAGAYSYEQYF.

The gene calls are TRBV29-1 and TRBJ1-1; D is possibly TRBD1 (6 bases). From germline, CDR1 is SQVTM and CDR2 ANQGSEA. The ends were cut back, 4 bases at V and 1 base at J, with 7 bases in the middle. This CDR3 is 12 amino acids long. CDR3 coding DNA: TGCAGCGTTGGGACAGCGAACACTGAAGCTTTCTTT. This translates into CSVGTANTEAFF.

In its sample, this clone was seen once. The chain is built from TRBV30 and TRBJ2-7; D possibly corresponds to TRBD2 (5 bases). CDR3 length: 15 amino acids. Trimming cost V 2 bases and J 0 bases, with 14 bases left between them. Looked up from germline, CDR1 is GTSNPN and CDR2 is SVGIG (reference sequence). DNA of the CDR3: TGTGCCTGGAGTCCAACCCAGCGGTTCTCCTACGAGCAGTACTTC. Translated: CAWSPTQRFSYEQYF.

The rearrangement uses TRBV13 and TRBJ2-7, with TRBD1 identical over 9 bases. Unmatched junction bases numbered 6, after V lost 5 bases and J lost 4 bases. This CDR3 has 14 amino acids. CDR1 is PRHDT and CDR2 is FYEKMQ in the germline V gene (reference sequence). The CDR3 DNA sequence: TGTGCCAGCAGCCTCGGGACAGGGACGTACGAGCAGTACTTC. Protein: CASSLGTGTYEQYF.

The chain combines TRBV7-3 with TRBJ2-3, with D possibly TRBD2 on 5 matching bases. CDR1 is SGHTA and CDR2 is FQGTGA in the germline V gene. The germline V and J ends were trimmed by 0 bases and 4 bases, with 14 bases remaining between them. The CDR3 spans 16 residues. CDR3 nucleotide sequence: TGTGCCAGCAGCTTAACTGGTGTGGGAGAGTCAGATACGCAGTATTTT. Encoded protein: CASSLTGVGESDTQYF.

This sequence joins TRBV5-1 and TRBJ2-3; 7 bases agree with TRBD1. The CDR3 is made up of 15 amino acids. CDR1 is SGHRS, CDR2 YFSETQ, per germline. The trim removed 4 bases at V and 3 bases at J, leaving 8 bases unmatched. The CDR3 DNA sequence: TGCGCCAGCAGCGTGACAGGGTTAACGACAGATACGCAGTATTTT. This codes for CASSVTGLTTDTQYF.

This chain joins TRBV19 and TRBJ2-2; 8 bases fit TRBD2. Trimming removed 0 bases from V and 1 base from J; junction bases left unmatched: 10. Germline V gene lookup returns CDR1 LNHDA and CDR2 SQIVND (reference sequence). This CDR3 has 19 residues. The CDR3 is CASSIEEGASGRNTGELFF. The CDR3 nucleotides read TGTGCCAGTAGTATAGAGGAAGGGGCTAGCGGGCGGAACACCGGGGAGCTGTTTTTT.

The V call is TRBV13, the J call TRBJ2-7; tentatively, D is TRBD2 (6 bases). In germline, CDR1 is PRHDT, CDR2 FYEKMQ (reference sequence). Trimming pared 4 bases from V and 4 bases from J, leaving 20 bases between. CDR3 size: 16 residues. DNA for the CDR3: TGTGCCAGCAGCTGGTCTCTCACTTCCGGGAGATACGAGCAGTACTTC. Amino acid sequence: CASSWSLTSGRYEQYF.

CDR3 sequence (DNA): TGTGCCAGCAGTTACTCCCCTAGCCTCAATGAGCAGTTCTTC. This sequence encodes CASSYSPSLNEQFF. This chain joins TRBV6-2 or TRBV6-3 and TRBJ2-1, with D perhaps matching TRBD2 (5 bases). V lost 0 bases to trimming and J lost 6 bases, with 9 bases between them. This CDR3 contains 14 residues. Germline values: CDR1 MNHEY, CDR2 SVGEGT.

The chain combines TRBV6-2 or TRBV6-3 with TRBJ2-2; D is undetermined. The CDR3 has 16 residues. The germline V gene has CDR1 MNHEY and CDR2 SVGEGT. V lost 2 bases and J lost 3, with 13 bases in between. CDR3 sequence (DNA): TGTGCCAGCAGTTACGGTGAGGAGCGTCACACCGGGGAGCTGTTTTTT. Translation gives CASSYGEERHTGELFF.

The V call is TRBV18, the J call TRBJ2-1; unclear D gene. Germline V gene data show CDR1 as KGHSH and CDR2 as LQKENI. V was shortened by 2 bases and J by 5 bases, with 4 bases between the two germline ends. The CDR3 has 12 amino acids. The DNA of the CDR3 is TGTGCCAGCTCACCAACGGACAATGAGCAGTTCTTC. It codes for CASSPTDNEQFF.

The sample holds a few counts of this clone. This CDR3 reads CASRYGTGSYNEQFF. The CDR3 region has the DNA TGTGCCAGCAGGTACGGGACAGGCTCCTACAATGAGCAGTTCTTC. This chain connects TRBV2 to TRBJ2-1; 8 bases agree with TRBD1. Trimming at V came to 6 bases and at J to 0 bases, leaving 4 bases not matched to a gene. The V gene's germline CDR1 is SNHLY and CDR2 FYNNEI. The CDR3 runs 15 residues.

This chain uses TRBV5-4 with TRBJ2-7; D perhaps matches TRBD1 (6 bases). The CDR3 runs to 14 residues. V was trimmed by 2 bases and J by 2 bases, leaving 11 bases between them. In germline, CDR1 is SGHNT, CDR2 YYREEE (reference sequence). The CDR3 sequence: CASSLKTGTYEQYF. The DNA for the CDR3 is TGTGCCAGCAGCTTAAAGACAGGAACCTACGAGCAGTACTTC.

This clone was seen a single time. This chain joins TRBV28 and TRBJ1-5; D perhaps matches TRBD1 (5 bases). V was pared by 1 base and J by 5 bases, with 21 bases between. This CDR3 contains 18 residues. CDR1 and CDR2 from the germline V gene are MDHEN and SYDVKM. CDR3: CASSLSPGLGSSDQPQHF. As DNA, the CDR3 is TGTGCCAGCAGTTTATCCCCAGGGCTGGGGTCGTCAGATCAGCCCCAGCATTTT.

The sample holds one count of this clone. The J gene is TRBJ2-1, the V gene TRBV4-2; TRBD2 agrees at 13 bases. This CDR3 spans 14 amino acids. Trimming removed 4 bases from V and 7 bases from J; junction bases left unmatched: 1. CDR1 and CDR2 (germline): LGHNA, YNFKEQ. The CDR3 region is CASSPGLAGNEQFF. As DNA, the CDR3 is TGTGCCAGCAGCCCGGGACTAGCGGGGAATGAGCAGTTCTTC.

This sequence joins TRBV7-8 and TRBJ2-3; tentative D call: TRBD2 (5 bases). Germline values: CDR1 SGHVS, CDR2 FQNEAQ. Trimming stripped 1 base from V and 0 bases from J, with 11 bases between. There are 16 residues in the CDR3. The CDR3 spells CASSLVFRGSTDTQYF. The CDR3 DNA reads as TGTGCCAGCAGCTTAGTTTTTCGGGGAAGCACAGATACGCAGTATTTT.

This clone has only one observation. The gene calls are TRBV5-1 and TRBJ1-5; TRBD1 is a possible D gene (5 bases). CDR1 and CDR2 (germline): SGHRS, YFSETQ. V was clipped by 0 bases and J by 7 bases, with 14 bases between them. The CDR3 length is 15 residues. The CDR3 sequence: CASSLAGREGQPQHF. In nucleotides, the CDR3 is TGCGCCAGCAGCTTGGCCGGCAGGGAGGGACAGCCCCAGCATTTT.

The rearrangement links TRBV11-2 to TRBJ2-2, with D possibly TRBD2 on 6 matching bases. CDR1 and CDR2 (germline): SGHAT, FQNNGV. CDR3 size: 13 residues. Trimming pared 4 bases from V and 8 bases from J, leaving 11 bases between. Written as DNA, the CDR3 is TGTGCCAGCAGCTCCCGGGGGTCGGGGGAGCTGTTTTTT. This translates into CASSSRGSGELFF.

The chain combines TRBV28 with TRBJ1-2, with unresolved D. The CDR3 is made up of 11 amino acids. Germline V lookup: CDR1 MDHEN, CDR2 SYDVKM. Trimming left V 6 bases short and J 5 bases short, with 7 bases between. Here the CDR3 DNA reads TGTGCCAGCAGAACCCTATATGGCTACACCTTC. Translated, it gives CASRTLYGYTF.

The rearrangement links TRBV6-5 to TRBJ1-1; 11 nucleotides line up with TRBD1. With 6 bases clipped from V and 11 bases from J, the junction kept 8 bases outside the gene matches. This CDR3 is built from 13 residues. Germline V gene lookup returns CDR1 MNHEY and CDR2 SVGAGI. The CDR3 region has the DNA TGTGCCAGCAGCCCCGGACAGGGGGCGAGGGCTTTCTTT. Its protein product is CASSPGQGARAFF.

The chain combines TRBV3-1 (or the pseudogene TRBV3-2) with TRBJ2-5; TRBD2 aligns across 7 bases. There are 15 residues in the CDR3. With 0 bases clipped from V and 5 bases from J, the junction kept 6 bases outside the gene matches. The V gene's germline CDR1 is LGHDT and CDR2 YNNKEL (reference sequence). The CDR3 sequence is CASSQETSRMETQYF. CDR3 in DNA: TGTGCCAGCAGCCAAGAGACTAGCCGTATGGAGACCCAGTACTTC.

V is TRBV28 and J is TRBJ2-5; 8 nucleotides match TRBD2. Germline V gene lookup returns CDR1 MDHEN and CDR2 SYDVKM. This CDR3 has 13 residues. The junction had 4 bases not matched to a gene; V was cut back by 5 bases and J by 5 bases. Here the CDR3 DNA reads TGTGCCAGCAGTCCAGGACTAGCTGAGACCCAGTACTTC. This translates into CASSPGLAETQYF.

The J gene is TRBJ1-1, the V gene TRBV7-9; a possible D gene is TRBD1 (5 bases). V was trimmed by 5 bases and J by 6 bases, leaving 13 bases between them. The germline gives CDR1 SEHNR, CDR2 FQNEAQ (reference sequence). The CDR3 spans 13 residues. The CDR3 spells CASSPIHRPEAFF. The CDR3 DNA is TGTGCCAGCAGCCCAATTCACAGGCCTGAAGCTTTCTTT.

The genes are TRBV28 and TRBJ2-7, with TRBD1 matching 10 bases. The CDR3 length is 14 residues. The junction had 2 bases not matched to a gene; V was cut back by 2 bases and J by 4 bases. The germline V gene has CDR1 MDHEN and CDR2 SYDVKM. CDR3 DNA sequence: TGTGCCAGCAGTTTAGGGGACAGGGGTTACGAGCAGTACTTC. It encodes CASSLGDRGYEQYF.

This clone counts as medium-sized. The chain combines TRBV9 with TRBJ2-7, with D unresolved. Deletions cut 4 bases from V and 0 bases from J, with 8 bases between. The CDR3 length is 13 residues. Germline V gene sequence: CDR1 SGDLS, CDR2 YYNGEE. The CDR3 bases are TGTGCCAGCAGCCCCCCGTCCTCCTACGAGCAGTACTTC. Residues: CASSPPSSYEQYF.

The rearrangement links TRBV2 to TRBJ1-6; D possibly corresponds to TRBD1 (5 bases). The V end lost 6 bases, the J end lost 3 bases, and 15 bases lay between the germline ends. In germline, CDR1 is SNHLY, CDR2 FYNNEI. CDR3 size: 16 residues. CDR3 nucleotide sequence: TGTGCCAGCAGCCCCGTGGCGGACAACTATAATTCACCCCTCCACTTT. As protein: CASSPVADNYNSPLHF.